Detailed here is one T cell receptor beta chain. The antigen is not known. The V gene's germline CDR1 is MNHEY and CDR2 SMNVEV (reference sequence). Trimming left V 6 bases short and J 6 bases short, with 12 bases between. The CDR3 length is 13 residues. TCRdb redid the calling of the reads with MiXCR, one entry per CDR3 protein. Of about 920,000 distinct CDR3 sequences listed, roughly 31% are singletons. The sample comes from a study of T cell repertoires in cytomegalovirus infection. Study background: Selected CMV epitopes included recently identified HLA-C-restricted ones as well as well-studied HLA-B-restricted ones. Carrying CMV and the relevant HLA type showed in public TCR beta signatures.

Study findings and constraints: Cumulative frequency (of public TCR beta family members) identified carriers of CMV plus the relevant HLA. In two of eight donors, the top clonotype was HLA-C-restricted CMV-specific.

Sequencing was performed on cultured CD8+ T cells from PBMCs, taken from culture after CMV antigen stimulation. This chain connects TRBV27 to TRBJ2-1; D possibly corresponds to TRBD2 (7 bases). The sequence derives from a human donor in good health (CMV status not recorded). Some clones in this sample may be carry-over from other donors' samples. CDR3: CASSRGAPNEQFF. The CDR3 DNA reads TGTGCCAGCAGCCGGGGGGCCCCCAATGAGCAGTTCTTC.